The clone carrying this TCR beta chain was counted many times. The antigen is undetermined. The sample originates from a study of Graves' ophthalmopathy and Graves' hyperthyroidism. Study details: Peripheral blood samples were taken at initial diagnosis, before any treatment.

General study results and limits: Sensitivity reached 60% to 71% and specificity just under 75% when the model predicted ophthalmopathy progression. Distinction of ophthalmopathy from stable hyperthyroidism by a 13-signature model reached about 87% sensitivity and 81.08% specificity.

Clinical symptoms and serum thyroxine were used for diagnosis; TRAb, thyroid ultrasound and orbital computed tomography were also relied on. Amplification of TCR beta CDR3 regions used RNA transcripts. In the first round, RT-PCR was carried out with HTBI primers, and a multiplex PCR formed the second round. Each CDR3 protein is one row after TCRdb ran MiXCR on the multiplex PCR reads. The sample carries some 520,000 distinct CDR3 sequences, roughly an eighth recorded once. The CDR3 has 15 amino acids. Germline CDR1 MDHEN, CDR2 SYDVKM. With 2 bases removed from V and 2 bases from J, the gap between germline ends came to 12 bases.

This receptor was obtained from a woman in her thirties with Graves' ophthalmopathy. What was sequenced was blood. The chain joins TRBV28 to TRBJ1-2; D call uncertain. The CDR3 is CASSLPRTENYGYTF. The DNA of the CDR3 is TGTGCCAGCAGTTTACCCCGGACGGAAAACTATGGCTACACCTTC.